This T cell receptor beta chain was retrieved from a study of shared clonotypes between healthy human individuals. Study information: Three plates each covered CD4 naive and memory; CD8 naive two, CD8 memory one.

Libraries were prepared by immunoSEQ multiplex PCR; TCRdb keeps only in-frame clonotypes and omits some of them. In the table there are about 1 million clones, around 76% of which are singletons. The CDR3 is 16 amino acids. Germline V gene sequence: CDR1 LGHNA, CDR2 YNFKEQ. V was pared by 1 base and J by 4 bases, with 6 bases of the junction left unmatched. This clone came up a few times. This chain uses TRBV4-2 with TRBJ2-1, with 8 bases identical to TRBD2. The TCR comes from a man between 18 and 29 years old in good health. Sequenced material: memory CD4+ T cells sorted from blood. Subset noted: CD45RA-negative fraction. CDR3: CASSQVLAGLYNEQFF. CDR3 nucleotides: TGTGCCAGCAGCCAAGTTCTAGCGGGCCTGTACAATGAGCAGTTCTTC.